Following are 8 T cell receptor beta chains from one sample sequenced in a study of blood T cell repertoires in COVID-19. This table comes from immunoSEQ multiplex PCR, and its TCRdb copy is limited to in-frame clones, with some not included. The data show about 33,000 clones, approximately 83% seen once. Sequencing was carried out using peripheral blood. These receptors all come from an elderly woman with active or convalescent COVID-19.

The chain links TRBV28 to TRBJ1-5; 9 positions agree with TRBD1. Germline V gene lookup returns CDR1 MDHEN and CDR2 SYDVKM. The CDR3 is 14 amino acids. J was trimmed by 7 bases and V by 5 bases; bases with no gene match: 6. The CDR3 DNA reads TGTGCCAGCAGTATAGGGACAGGGCGCCAGCCCCAGCATTTT. Encoded protein: CASSIGTGRQPQHF.

The chain has TRBV7-3 and TRBJ1-1; D gene ambiguous. Germline V gives CDR1 SGHTA, CDR2 FQGTGA. This CDR3 spans 14 amino acids. V shed 0 bases and J shed 1 base, with 6 bases lying between them. CDR3 region: CASSLTSSNTEAFF. The CDR3 DNA reads as TGTGCCAGCAGCTTAACGAGCTCGAACACTGAAGCTTTCTTT.

The V gene is TRBV6-1, the J gene TRBJ2-5, with a tentative D call TRBD2 (6 bases). Germline V gene data show CDR1 as MNHNS and CDR2 as SASEGT. This CDR3 has 16 amino acids. Trimming stripped 3 bases from V and 5 bases from J, with 19 bases between. The DNA of the CDR3 is TGTGCCAGCAGTGATTCCGGGACTTCCGCAGGGGAGACCCAGTACTTC. Protein sequence: CASSDSGTSAGETQYF.

This clone came up once. The rearrangement uses TRBV12-3 or TRBV12-4 and TRBJ1-1; D call uncertain. The CDR3 spans 13 residues. Trimming took off 3 bases at V and 1 base at J, with 6 bases between the two ends. CDR3 protein: CASSLAGNTEAFF. Here the CDR3 DNA reads TGTGCCAGCAGTTTGGCGGGGAACACTGAAGCTTTCTTT.

The rearrangement uses TRBV7-2 and TRBJ2-7; possibly TRBD1 for D (6 bases). The germline CDR1 and CDR2 sequences are SGHTA and FQGNSA. Trimming stripped 1 base from V and 6 bases from J, with 13 bases between. This CDR3 comprises 14 residues. CDR3 sequence reads: CASSLGQGFGEQYF. The DNA of the CDR3 is TGTGCCAGCAGCTTAGGCCAGGGGTTCGGCGAGCAGTACTTC.

The rearrangement links TRBV11-3 to TRBJ2-5; 13 bases align to TRBD2. There are 17 residues in the CDR3. Per germline, CDR1 SGHNT and CDR2 YENEEA. Trimming removed 5 bases from V and 2 bases from J; junction bases left unmatched: 8. The CDR3 loop is CASSPVMGLAGQETQYF. The CDR3 nucleotides are TGTGCCAGCAGCCCAGTCATGGGACTAGCGGGACAAGAGACCCAGTACTTC.

The rearrangement joins TRBV19 to TRBJ1-2; D is uncertain. V lost 5 bases, J lost 3 bases, and 10 bases lay in between. The CDR3 sequence is 13 residues long. Germline V gives CDR1 LNHDA, CDR2 SQIVND (reference sequence). Written as DNA, the CDR3 is TGTGCCAGTAGTGCAAGGACTTACTATGGCTACACCTTC. It is translated as CASSARTYYGYTF. The full variable domain, its missing parts supplied by reference TRBV19 and TRBJ1-2, is DGGITQSPKYLFRKEGQNVTLSCEQNLNHDAMYWYRQDPGQGLRLIYYSQIVNDFQKGDIAEGYSVSREKKESFPLTVTSAQKNPTAFYLCASSARTYYGYTFGSGTRLTVV.

The chain uses TRBV19 and TRBJ1-5; 11 positions agree with TRBD1. The CDR3 spans 15 residues. In germline, CDR1 is LNHDA, CDR2 SQIVND (reference sequence). V shed 7 bases and J 6 bases; nucleotides not matched to a gene: 8. CDR3 region: CASTGTGGHRQPQHF. CDR3 DNA: TGTGCCAGTACCGGGACAGGGGGTCACCGTCAGCCCCAGCATTTT. The full variable domain, completed using reference TRBV19 and TRBJ1-5, is DGGITQSPKYLFRKEGQNVTLSCEQNLNHDAMYWYRQDPGQGLRLIYYSQIVNDFQKGDIAEGYSVSREKKESFPLTVTSAQKNPTAFYLCASTGTGGHRQPQHFGDGTRLSIL.